A selection of T cell receptor beta chains follows, all from one sample in a study of blood T cell repertoires in COVID-19. The data were produced by immunoSEQ multiplex PCR, yet TCRdb's version contains in-frame clones alone and is incomplete. The sample holds about 80,000 clones, roughly four fifths seen once. Source material: peripheral blood. The source of these receptors is a man aged 65-85 years with active or convalescent COVID-19. Both conserved end residues are part of each CDR3. D genes are given only for firm matches. Clone size appears in some rows only: once, few, many, or a class for an expanded clone.

-,TRBV5-6,TRBJ1-6,-,TGTGCCAGCAGCTTCAGTTTTGGGCAGAATTCACCCCTCCACTTT,CASSFSFGQNSPLHF
-,TRBV28,TRBJ1-3,few,TGTGCCAGCAGTGGAAGTAGCAGGGGCTCCTCTGGAAACACCATATATTTT,CASSGSSRGSSGNTIYF
-,TRBV14,TRBJ1-1,few,TGTGCCAGCAGCCAGACTTCCGGGACTGAAGCTTTCTTT,CASSQTSGTEAFF
TRBD2,TRBV30,TRBJ2-7,-,TGTGCCTGGAGTGGGGGGGGAGGCGGCTACGAGCAGTACTTC,CAWSGGGGGYEQYF
-,TRBV5-1,TRBJ1-6,few,TGCGCCAGCACAGCAACCGGGACAAAATCACCCCTCCACTTT,CASTATGTKSPLHF
-,TRBV3-1/TRBV3-2,TRBJ1-2,once,TGTGCCAGCAGCCAAGATAGAAGCTTTTATGGCTACACCTTC,CASSQDRSFYGYTF
TRBD1,TRBV2,TRBJ1-2,-,TGTGCCAGCAGTGAGGACAGGACCTTAAGGGGCTACACCTTC,CASSEDRTLRGYTF
TRBD1,TRBV28,TRBJ1-6,-,TGTGCCAGCAGTTTTGCCGGGACAGGGGCAGGATCACCCCTCCACTTT,CASSFAGTGAGSPLHF
TRBD1,TRBV10-3,TRBJ2-7,once,TGTGCCATCAGTGAGGGACAGGCAGGCTCCTACGAGCAGTACTTC,CAISEGQAGSYEQYF
-,TRBV7-9,TRBJ2-2,-,TGTGCCAGCAGGCCCACAGGGCGGGACACCGGGGAGCTGTTTTTT,CASRPTGRDTGELFF
-,TRBV6-5,TRBJ1-5,-,TGTGCCAGCCGTAACACAGCACTTAGCAATCAGCCCCAGCATTTT,CASRNTALSNQPQHF
TRBD1,TRBV5-1,TRBJ1-6,-,TGCGCCAGCAGCTTGGGACAGGGCCAGTCACCCCTCCACTTT,CASSLGQGQSPLHF
TRBD2,TRBV3-1/TRBV3-2,TRBJ2-7,-,TGTGCCAGCAGCCAAAGCCTAGCGGGGGCCGCCTACGAGCAGTACTTC,CASSQSLAGAAYEQYF
-,TRBV27,TRBJ2-7,-,TGTGCCAGCAGCTCAGCCGGGACTGATTCCTACGAGCAGTACTTC,CASSSAGTDSYEQYF
-,TRBV6-6,TRBJ1-1,-,TGTGCCAGCAGACAGGGAACTGAAGCTTTCTTT,CASRQGTEAFF
TRBD2,TRBV5-1,TRBJ2-4,-,TGCGCCAGCAGCTTTGAAGGGCGGGGGGCCAAAAACATTCAGTACTTC,CASSFEGRGAKNIQYF
-,TRBV27,TRBJ1-2,few,TGTGCCAGCAGTTTGAACGCCCAAGCAGGGTGGTATGGCTACACCTTC,CASSLNAQAGWYGYTF